The 23 T cell receptor beta chains in this list originate from one sample, sequenced in a study of cytomegalovirus exposure and HLA in healthy donors. TCRdb keeps only in-frame clones here, not all; method: immunoSEQ multiplex PCR. In the table there are 140,000 or so clones, nearly 90% of which are singletons. Sequenced: PBMCs. The receptor set was obtained from a woman under 30 in good health and CMV-seropositive.

The chain is built from TRBV2 and TRBJ1-1, with 7 bases fitting TRBD1. Germline V gene sequence: CDR1 SNHLY, CDR2 FYNNEI. This CDR3 has 13 amino acids. Unmatched junction bases numbered 8, after V lost 5 bases and J lost 8 bases. CDR3 coding DNA: TGTGCCAGCAGTCCTGAGGGGGCAGGGGAAGCTTTCTTT. It translates to CASSPEGAGEAFF.

V and J are TRBV7-3 and TRBJ2-1; 7 positions match TRBD2. The germline V gene has CDR1 SGHTA and CDR2 FQGTGA. This CDR3 has 15 amino acids. The V segment lost 6 bases and the J segment 6 bases; nucleotides outside the gene matches: 11. CDR3: CASSRDYQQSNEQFF. CDR3 coding DNA: TGTGCCAGCAGTCGGGACTACCAGCAGTCCAATGAGCAGTTCTTC.

J is TRBJ2-3 and V is TRBV5-4; TRBD2 agrees at 14 bases. V lost 4 bases and J lost 2; bases outside the gene matches: 9. The CDR3 runs to 18 residues. The germline V gene encodes CDR1 SGHNT and CDR2 YYREEE (reference sequence). The CDR3 spells CASSSQSGLAGVTDTQYF. The CDR3 nucleotides read TGTGCCAGCAGCAGCCAATCGGGACTAGCGGGGGTCACAGATACGCAGTATTTT.

This clone was counted a single time. The J gene is TRBJ2-2, the V gene TRBV28; weak D call: TRBD1 (6 bases). This CDR3 region has 15 residues. Germline CDR1 is MDHEN and CDR2 is SYDVKM. V lost 5 bases to trimming and J lost 6 bases, with 16 bases between them. CDR3 nucleotides: TGTGCCAGCAGTGTCGGGACACTCAACGCCGGGGAGCTGTTTTTT. Translating gives CASSVGTLNAGELFF.

The rearrangement uses TRBV5-1 and TRBJ2-2, with TRBD1 matching over 8 bases. This CDR3 has 16 residues. Trimming removed 5 bases from V and 5 bases from J; junction bases left unmatched: 11. CDR1 SGHRS and CDR2 YFSETQ come from the germline V gene. For the CDR3, the DNA is TGCGCCAGCAGTTTCACCCGGACAGGGCGGACCGGGGAGCTGTTTTTT. As protein: CASSFTRTGRTGELFF.

The chain joins TRBV27 to TRBJ1-6; 9 bases map to TRBD1. Germline CDR1 MNHEY, CDR2 SMNVEV (reference sequence). This CDR3 is built from 15 residues. The V gene end was trimmed by 6 bases and the J gene end by 10 bases; junction bases not matched to a gene: 10. CDR3 residues: CASSPKDRGESPLHF. The CDR3 nucleotides read TGTGCCAGCAGCCCAAAGGACAGGGGCGAATCACCCCTCCACTTT.

This rearrangement joins TRBV5-4 to TRBJ1-2; 12 nucleotides match TRBD1. The ends lost 0 bases at V and 5 bases at J; junction bases unmatched: 8. The CDR3 loop spans 17 amino acids. Per the germline V gene, CDR1 is SGHNT and CDR2 is YYREEE (reference sequence). Here the CDR3 reads CASSLVGQGALAYGYTF. The CDR3 nucleotides read TGTGCCAGCAGCTTGGTGGGACAGGGGGCTTTAGCGTATGGCTACACCTTC.

The chain combines TRBV4-1 with TRBJ2-1, with TRBD1 as a possible D gene (6 bases). CDR1 MGHRA and CDR2 YSYEKL come from the germline V gene. The CDR3 length is 13 residues. Trimming shortened V by 4 bases and J by 9 bases, and 13 bases separated the two germline ends. CDR3 sequence (DNA): TGCGCCAGCAGCCGGGCAGGGGCAGCTGAGCAGTTCTTC. Amino acids: CASSRAGAAEQFF.

The chain joins TRBV20-1 to TRBJ2-7; D is undetermined. V lost 6 bases and J lost 1, with 7 bases in between. Germline V gene lookup returns CDR1 DFQATT and CDR2 SNEGSKA (reference sequence). The CDR3 is made up of 11 amino acids. This CDR3 is CSASLSYEQYF. CDR3 nucleotide sequence: TGCAGTGCGTCCCTTTCCTACGAGCAGTACTTC.

This chain uses TRBV9 with TRBJ2-1; possibly TRBD1 for D (7 bases). This CDR3 region has 16 residues. Germline lookup yields CDR1 SGDLS and CDR2 YYNGEE. Trimming removed 3 bases at V and 1 base at J, with 14 bases between. CDR3 amino acids: CASSARGTESYNEQFF. CDR3 bases: TGTGCCAGCAGCGCACGCGGGACAGAATCCTACAATGAGCAGTTCTTC. The entire variable domain, with the rest obtained from reference TRBV9 and TRBJ2-1, is as follows: DSGVTQTPKHLITATGQRVTLRCSPRSGDLSVYWYQQSLDQGLQFLIQYYNGEERAKGNILERFSAQQFPDLHSELNLSSLELGDSALYFCASSARGTESYNEQFFGPGTRLTVL.

The chain carries TRBV5-1 and TRBJ2-1; D ambiguous. Germline lookup yields CDR1 SGHRS and CDR2 YFSETQ. V was clipped by 1 base and J by 0 bases, with 8 bases between them. CDR3 length equals 15 residues. The CDR3 loop reads CASSLPVSSYNEQFF. The CDR3 bases are TGCGCCAGCAGCTTGCCAGTTTCCTCCTACAATGAGCAGTTCTTC.

The chain is built from TRBV14 and TRBJ1-2, with D possibly TRBD1 on 5 matching bases. V gave up 1 base and J gave up 7 bases, with 22 bases separating them. The CDR3 is 17 amino acids. Germline loops: CDR1 SGHDN, CDR2 FVKESK. CDR3 in amino acids: CASSQVKSGNRGVGYTF. The CDR3 DNA sequence: TGTGCCAGCAGCCAAGTAAAAAGTGGAAATAGGGGTGTTGGCTACACCTTC.

The CDR3 coding sequence is TGCGCCAGCAGCCCGGGACTTCACACAGATACGCAGTATTTT. Encoded protein: CASSPGLHTDTQYF. This chain uses TRBV5-1 with TRBJ2-3; tentatively, D is TRBD2 (6 bases). The length of the CDR3 is 14 residues. Deletions cut 4 bases from V and 2 bases from J, with 11 bases between. Germline V lookup: CDR1 SGHRS, CDR2 YFSETQ.

The rearrangement links TRBV4-2 to TRBJ1-5, with 7 bases lining up with TRBD1. The CDR3 runs to 14 residues. V gave up 3 bases and J gave up 5 bases; unmatched junction bases: 4. CDR1 is LGHNA and CDR2 is YNFKEQ in the germline V gene. The CDR3 region is CASSHLTGHQPQHF. In DNA, the CDR3 is TGTGCCAGCAGCCATTTGACAGGGCATCAGCCCCAGCATTTT.

The CDR3 spells CASKKGQGNQPQHF. CDR3 DNA: TGTGCCAGTAAAAAAGGACAGGGGAACCAGCCCCAGCATTTT. The chain joins TRBV19 to TRBJ1-5, with 9 bases that match TRBD1. V shed 7 bases, J shed 7 bases, and the junction held 8 bases outside the gene matches. Germline V gene lookup returns CDR1 LNHDA and CDR2 SQIVND (reference sequence). This CDR3 contains 14 residues.

The chain has TRBV6-6 and TRBJ1-2, with 7 bases identical to TRBD1. In germline, CDR1 is MNHNY, CDR2 SVGAGI (reference sequence). This CDR3 is built from 15 residues. V shed 7 bases and J 4 bases; nucleotides not matched to a gene: 12. In nucleotides, the CDR3 is TGTGCCAGCACCTCAAAAGGGGGCCGTAGCTATGGCTACACCTTC. This encodes CASTSKGGRSYGYTF.

The chain combines TRBV7-9 with TRBJ2-7; 7 positions match TRBD1. This CDR3 contains 12 residues. CDR1 is SEHNR and CDR2 is FQNEAQ in the germline V gene (reference sequence). The ends lost 5 bases at V and 3 bases at J; junction bases unmatched: 1. As DNA, the CDR3 is TGTGCCAGCAGCCGACAGGGCTACGAGCAGTACTTC. Translating it yields CASSRQGYEQYF.

This sequence joins TRBV12-2 and TRBJ1-1; the table's TRBD1 call for D was not verified on the DNA. TRBV12-2 is assigned pseudogene status. This CDR3 spans 15 amino acids. The DNA of the CDR3 is TGTGCAAGTCGCTTTCTCGTCGACAGGGACCCTGAAGCTTTCTTT. It encodes CASRFLVDRDPEAFF.

The chain couples TRBV28 to TRBJ1-2; a weak D match, TRBD1 (6 bases). CDR1 is MDHEN and CDR2 is SYDVKM in the germline V gene. The CDR3 is 14 amino acids. With 6 bases removed from V and 7 bases from J, the gap between germline ends came to 18 bases. CDR3 bases: TGTGCCAGCAGCAACGTCGACAGGCCCCCTGGCTACACCTTC. Protein sequence: CASSNVDRPPGYTF.

The V and J genes are TRBV30 and TRBJ2-1; possible D gene TRBD2, 5 bases. Germline CDR1 and CDR2: GTSNPN and SVGIG (reference sequence). This CDR3 is built from 12 residues. The V gene lost 4 bases and the J gene lost 9 bases, with 13 bases spanning the gap. The CDR3 loop reads CAWTYGGLEQFF. CDR3 bases: TGTGCCTGGACGTATGGAGGTCTTGAGCAGTTCTTC.

The chain has TRBV2 and TRBJ1-5; D is undetermined. Germline assignment: CDR1 SNHLY and CDR2 FYNNEI. V was shortened by 7 bases and J by 3 bases, with 13 bases between the two germline ends. The CDR3 totals 14 residues. The CDR3 reads CASTRWRNNQPQHF. The CDR3 DNA sequence: TGTGCCAGCACCCGATGGCGGAACAATCAGCCCCAGCATTTT. The whole variable domain, remainder taken from reference TRBV2 and TRBJ1-5, is EPEVTQTPSHQVTQMGQEVILRCVPISNHLYFYWYRQILGQKVEFLVSFYNNEISEKSEIFDDQFSVERPDGSNFTLKIRSTKLEDSAMYFCASTRWRNNQPQHFGDGTRLSIL.

The genes are TRBV27 and TRBJ2-6, with 7 bases matching TRBD1. J was trimmed by 4 bases and V by 3 bases; bases with no gene match: 6. Germline V gene lookup returns CDR1 MNHEY and CDR2 SMNVEV (reference sequence). This CDR3 is built from 16 residues. The CDR3 DNA sequence: TGTGCCAGCAGTTTTGAGGGGGCAGCAGGGGCCAACGTCCTGACTTTC. It specifies CASSFEGAAGANVLTF.

The gene calls are TRBV5-6 and TRBJ1-5; TRBD1 matches at 12 bases. Germline CDR1 is SGHDT and CDR2 is YYEEEE. The junction had 8 bases not matched to a gene; V was cut back by 4 bases and J by 0 bases. CDR3 length: 18 residues. This CDR3 reads CASSDRDRGHYSNQPQHF. DNA for the CDR3: TGTGCCAGCAGCGACCGGGACAGGGGGCATTATAGCAATCAGCCCCAGCATTTT.